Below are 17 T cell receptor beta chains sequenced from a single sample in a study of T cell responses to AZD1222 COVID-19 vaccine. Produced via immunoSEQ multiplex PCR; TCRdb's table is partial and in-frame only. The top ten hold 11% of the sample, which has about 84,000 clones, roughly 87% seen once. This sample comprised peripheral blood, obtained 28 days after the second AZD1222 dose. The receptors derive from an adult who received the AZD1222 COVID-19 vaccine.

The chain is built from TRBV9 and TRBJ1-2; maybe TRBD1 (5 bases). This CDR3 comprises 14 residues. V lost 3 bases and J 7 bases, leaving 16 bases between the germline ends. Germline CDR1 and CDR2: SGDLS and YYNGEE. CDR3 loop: CASSGTGTGFGYTF. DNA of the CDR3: TGTGCCAGCAGCGGAACCGGGACGGGATTTGGCTACACCTTC.

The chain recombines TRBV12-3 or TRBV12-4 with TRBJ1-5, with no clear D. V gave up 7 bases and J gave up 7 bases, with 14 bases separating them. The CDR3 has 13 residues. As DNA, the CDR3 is TGTGCCAGCAAGATTGAGGGCTACCAGCCCCAGCATTTT. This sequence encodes CASKIEGYQPQHF.

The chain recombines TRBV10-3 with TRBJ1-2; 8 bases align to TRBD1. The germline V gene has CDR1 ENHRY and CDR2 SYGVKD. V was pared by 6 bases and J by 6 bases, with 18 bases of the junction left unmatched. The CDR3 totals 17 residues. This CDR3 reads CAIRTGTGGPVLDGYTF. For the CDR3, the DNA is TGTGCCATCAGGACCGGGACAGGAGGCCCAGTTTTAGATGGCTACACCTTC.

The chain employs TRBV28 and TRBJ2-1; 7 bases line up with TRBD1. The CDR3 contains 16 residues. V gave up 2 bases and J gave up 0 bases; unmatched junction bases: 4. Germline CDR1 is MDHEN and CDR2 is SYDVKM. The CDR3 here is CASSLEGQRSYNEQFF. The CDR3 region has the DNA TGTGCCAGCAGTTTAGAGGGACAGCGCTCCTACAATGAGCAGTTCTTC.

The DNA of the CDR3 is TGTGCCAGTAGAACCGGACTAGCGGGGGACCTGTTCTTC. This sequence encodes CASRTGLAGDLFF. The chain uses TRBV19 and TRBJ2-1; 13 positions match TRBD2. The CDR3 runs 13 residues. CDR1 is LNHDA and CDR2 is SQIVND in the germline V gene (reference sequence). With V trimmed by 6 bases and J by 15 bases, 8 bases remained unmatched. Together with reference TRBV19 and TRBJ2-1, the CDR3 gives the full variable domain: DGGITQSPKYLFRKEGQNVTLSCEQNLNHDAMYWYRQDPGQGLRLIYYSQIVNDFQKGDIAEGYSVSREKKESFPLTVTSAQKNPTAFYLCASRTGLAGDLFFGPGTRLTVL.

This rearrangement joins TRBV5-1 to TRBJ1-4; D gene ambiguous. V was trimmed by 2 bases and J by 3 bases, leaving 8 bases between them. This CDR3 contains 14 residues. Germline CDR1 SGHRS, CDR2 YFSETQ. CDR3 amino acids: CASSFKGSNEKLFF. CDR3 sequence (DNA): TGCGCCAGCAGCTTCAAGGGATCTAATGAAAAACTGTTTTTT.

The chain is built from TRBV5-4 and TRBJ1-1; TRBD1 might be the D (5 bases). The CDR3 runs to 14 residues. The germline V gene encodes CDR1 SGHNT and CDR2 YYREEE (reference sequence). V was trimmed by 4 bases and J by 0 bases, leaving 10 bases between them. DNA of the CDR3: TGTGCCAGCAGCCCAGGGACGGTGAACACTGAAGCTTTCTTT. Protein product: CASSPGTVNTEAFF.

Here the CDR3 reads CASSKRGRQGGDQPQHF. In DNA, the CDR3 is TGTGCCAGCAGCAAACGAGGAAGACAGGGCGGGGATCAGCCCCAGCATTTT. This chain joins TRBV21-1 and TRBJ1-5; TRBD1 reflects the table's D call only, with no check against the DNA. TRBV21-1 is a pseudogene. The CDR3 extends over 17 amino acids.

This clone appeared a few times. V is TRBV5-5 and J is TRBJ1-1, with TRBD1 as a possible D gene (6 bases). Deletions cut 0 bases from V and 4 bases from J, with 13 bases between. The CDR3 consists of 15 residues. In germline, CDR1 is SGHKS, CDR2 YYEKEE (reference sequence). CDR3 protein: CASSLVWGRGTEAFF. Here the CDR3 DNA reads TGTGCCAGCAGCTTGGTCTGGGGGCGCGGCACTGAAGCTTTCTTT. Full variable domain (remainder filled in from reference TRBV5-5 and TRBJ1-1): DAGVTQSPTHLIKTRGQQVTLRCSPISGHKSVSWYQQVLGQGPQFIFQYYEKEERGRGNFPDRFSARQFPNYSSELNVNALLLGDSALYLCASSLVWGRGTEAFFGQGTRLTVV.

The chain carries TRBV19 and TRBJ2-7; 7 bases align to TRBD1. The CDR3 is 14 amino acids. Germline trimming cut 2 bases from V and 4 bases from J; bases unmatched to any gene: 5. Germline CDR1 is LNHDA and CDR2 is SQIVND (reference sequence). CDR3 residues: CASSIRQGEYEQYF. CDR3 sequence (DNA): TGTGCCAGTAGTATAAGACAGGGAGAATACGAGCAGTACTTC. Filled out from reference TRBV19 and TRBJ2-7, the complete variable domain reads DGGITQSPKYLFRKEGQNVTLSCEQNLNHDAMYWYRQDPGQGLRLIYYSQIVNDFQKGDIAEGYSVSREKKESFPLTVTSAQKNPTAFYLCASSIRQGEYEQYFGPGTRLTVT.

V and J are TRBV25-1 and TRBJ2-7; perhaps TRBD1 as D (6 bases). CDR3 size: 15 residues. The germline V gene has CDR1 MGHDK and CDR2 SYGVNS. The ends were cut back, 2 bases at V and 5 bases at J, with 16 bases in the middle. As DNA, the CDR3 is TGTGCCAGCAGTGAAGCCCAAGGGGGTGCCCACGAGCAGTACTTC. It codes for CASSEAQGGAHEQYF.

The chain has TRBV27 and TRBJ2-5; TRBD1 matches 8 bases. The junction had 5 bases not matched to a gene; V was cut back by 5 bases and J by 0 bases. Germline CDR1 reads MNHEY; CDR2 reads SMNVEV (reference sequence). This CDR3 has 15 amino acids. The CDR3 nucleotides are TGTGCCAGCAGTCGGACAGGGCTATACCAAGAGACCCAGTACTTC. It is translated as CASSRTGLYQETQYF.

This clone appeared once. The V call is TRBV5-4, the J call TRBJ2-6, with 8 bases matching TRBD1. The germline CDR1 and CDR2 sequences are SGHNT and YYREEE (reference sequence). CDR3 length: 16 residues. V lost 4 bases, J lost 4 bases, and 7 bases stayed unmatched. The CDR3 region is CASSRLGQVGANVLTF. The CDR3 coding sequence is TGTGCCAGCAGCCGTCTGGGACAGGTCGGGGCCAACGTCCTGACTTTC.

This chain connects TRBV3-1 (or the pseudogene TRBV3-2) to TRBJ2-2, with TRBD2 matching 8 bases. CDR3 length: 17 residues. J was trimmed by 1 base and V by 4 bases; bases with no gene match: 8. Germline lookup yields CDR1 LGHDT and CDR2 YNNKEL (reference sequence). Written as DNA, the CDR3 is TGTGCCAGCAGCCCTTGGGGTAGCGGGGTGAACACCGGGGAGCTGTTTTTT. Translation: CASSPWGSGVNTGELFF.

The CDR3 DNA reads TGTGCCAGCAGTTTCGGACAGTGGACTGAAGCTTTCTTT. Translating it yields CASSFGQWTEAFF. This rearrangement joins TRBV27 to TRBJ1-1; the D gene is possibly TRBD1 (6 bases). CDR3 length: 13 amino acids. Germline assignment: CDR1 MNHEY and CDR2 SMNVEV (reference sequence). Trimming pared 3 bases from V and 5 bases from J, leaving 10 bases between.

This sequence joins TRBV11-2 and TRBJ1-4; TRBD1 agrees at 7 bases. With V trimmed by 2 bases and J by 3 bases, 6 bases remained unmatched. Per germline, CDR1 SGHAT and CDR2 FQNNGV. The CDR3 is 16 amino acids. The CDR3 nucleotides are TGTGCCAGCAGCTTAAGAGGGGGACAGCCTAATGAAAAACTGTTTTTT. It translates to CASSLRGGQPNEKLFF.

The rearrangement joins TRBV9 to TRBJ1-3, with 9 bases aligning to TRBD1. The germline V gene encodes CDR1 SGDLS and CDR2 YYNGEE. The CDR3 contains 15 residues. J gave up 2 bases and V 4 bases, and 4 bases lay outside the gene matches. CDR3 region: CASSFWDRAGNTIYF. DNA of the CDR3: TGTGCCAGCAGCTTTTGGGACAGGGCTGGAAACACCATATATTTT.